This record concerns one T cell receptor beta chain sequence. Its specificity is unknown. The sample originates from a study of blood T cells in healthy people across ages. The study's findings and limits: More naive CD4+ cells and higher diversity were found in long-lived than in aged donors. Strong correlation was found linking TCR beta diversity to naive T cell percentage.

It was with a sample-barcoded 5' primer and a J-beta primer mix that a second PCR of about 6 to 11 cycles was run. TCRdb analysed the 5' RACE reads with MiXCR anew, one entry per CDR3 protein. Of about 1.4 million distinct CDR3 sequences listed, approximately 63% are singletons. Every participating donor contributed 8 to 10 milliliters of peripheral blood through a draw. Per the germline V gene, CDR1 is SGHVS and CDR2 is FNYEAQ. This CDR3 region has 14 residues. The sequence was obtained from a young man in good health. Sequenced material: blood. The genes are TRBV7-6 and TRBJ2-4, with 8 bases lining up with TRBD2. The end of the DNA fits TRBJ2-5 better, so the J call may be wrong. For the CDR3, the DNA is TGTGCCAGCAGCTTTGGGACTAGAGGGGAGACCCAGTACTTC. It codes for CASSFGTRGETQYF.